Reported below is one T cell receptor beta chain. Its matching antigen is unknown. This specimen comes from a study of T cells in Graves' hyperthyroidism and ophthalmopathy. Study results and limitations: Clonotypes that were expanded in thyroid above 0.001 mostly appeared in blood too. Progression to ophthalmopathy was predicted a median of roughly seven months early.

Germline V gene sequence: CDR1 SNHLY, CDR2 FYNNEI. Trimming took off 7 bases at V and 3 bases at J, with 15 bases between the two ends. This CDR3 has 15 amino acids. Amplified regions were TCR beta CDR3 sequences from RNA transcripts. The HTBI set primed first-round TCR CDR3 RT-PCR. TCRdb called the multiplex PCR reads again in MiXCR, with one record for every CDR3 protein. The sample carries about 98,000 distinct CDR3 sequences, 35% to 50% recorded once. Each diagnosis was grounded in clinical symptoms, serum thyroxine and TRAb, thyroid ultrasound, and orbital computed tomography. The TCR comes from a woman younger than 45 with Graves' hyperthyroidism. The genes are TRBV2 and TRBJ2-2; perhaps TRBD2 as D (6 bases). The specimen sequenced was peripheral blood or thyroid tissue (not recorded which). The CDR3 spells CASMMGGAYTGELFF. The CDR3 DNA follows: TGTGCCAGCATGATGGGGGGAGCGTACACCGGGGAGCTGTTTTTT.